A single TCR beta chain is shown here with its context. This entry is derived from a study of blood T cell repertoires in COVID-19. Turning to the study itself: Acute-phase and convalescent COVID-19 samples originated in the United States, Italy and Spain. The cDNA or gDNA used as material had been derived from T cells, B-cell-depleted T cells, or PBMCs.

Authors' analysis steps: Estimated nucleated cell counts came from reference gene primer amplification. The table came from immunoSEQ multiplex PCR; TCRdb's copy has only in-frame clones and leaves some out. The V and J calls and clone size were taken over from that table, and D and trimming were inferred from the DNA. The sample has under 300,000 clones; about 88% are singletons. Source material: peripheral blood. The sequence was collected from a woman aged 40-49 years who had recovered from COVID-19.

CDR3 loop: CASSPRGAWNTEAFF. The CDR3 DNA reads TGCGCCAGCAGCCCCCGGGGGGCATGGAACACTGAAGCTTTCTTT. This chain joins TRBV5-1 and TRBJ1-1, with D possibly matching TRBD1 (6 bases). Per the germline V gene, CDR1 is SGHRS and CDR2 is YFSETQ. V was trimmed by 4 bases and J by 1 base, leaving 14 bases between them. This CDR3 has 15 residues. Filled out from reference TRBV5-1 and TRBJ1-1, the complete variable domain reads KAGVTQTPRYLIKTRGQQVTLSCSPISGHRSVSWYQQTPGQGLQFLFEYFSETQRNKGNFPGRFSGRQFSNSRSEMNVSTLELGDSALYLCASSPRGAWNTEAFFGQGTRLTVV.